This T cell receptor beta chain was retrieved from a study of early T cells in non-severe SARS-CoV-2 infection. About the study: Unsorted whole blood bulk RNA was sequenced, with unpaired chains. Whole-study findings and limits: Sequences matched to VDJdb favored anti-spike CD8 responses, while private and CD4 specificities were missed.

The J segment lost 5 bases and the V segment lost 6 bases, leaving 6 bases of the junction unmatched. This CDR3 is built from 14 residues. The germline V gene encodes CDR1 DFQATT and CDR2 SNEGSKA (reference sequence). As concerns this clonotype: No antigen is known for it.

Attachment of unique molecular identifiers to individual cDNA molecules was performed. TCRdb recomputed calls from the 5' RACE reads with MiXCR, one row per CDR3 protein. Of some 48,000 distinct CDR3 sequences listed, roughly 6.1% are singletons. This chain connects TRBV20-1 to TRBJ2-5, with TRBD2 matching over 13 bases. Sequencing used whole blood, obtained at baseline. The clonotype originates from an adult who was a healthcare worker with PCR-confirmed SARS-CoV-2 infection or an uninfected control (not recorded which). The CDR3 nucleotides are TGCAGTGCCCCGACTAGCGGGAGGCGTGAGACCCAGTACTTC. Encoded protein: CSAPTSGRRETQYF.